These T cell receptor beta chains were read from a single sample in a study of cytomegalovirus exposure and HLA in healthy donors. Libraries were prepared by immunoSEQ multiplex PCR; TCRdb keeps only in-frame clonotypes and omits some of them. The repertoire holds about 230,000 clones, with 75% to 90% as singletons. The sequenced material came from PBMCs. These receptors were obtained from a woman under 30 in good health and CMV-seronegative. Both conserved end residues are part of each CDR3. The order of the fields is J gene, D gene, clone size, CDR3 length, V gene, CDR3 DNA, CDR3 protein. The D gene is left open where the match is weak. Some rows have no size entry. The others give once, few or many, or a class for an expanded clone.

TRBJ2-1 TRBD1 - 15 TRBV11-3 TGTGCCAGCAGCCCGGGACAGGGGGCGTACAATGAGCAGTTCTTC CASSPGQGAYNEQFF
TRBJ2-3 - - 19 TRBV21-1 TGTGCCAGCAGCACCTCCTCTCGCAGGGTAGCGGGGGCCACAGATACGCAGTATTTT CASSTSSRRVAGATDTQYF
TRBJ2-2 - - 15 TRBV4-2 TGTGCCAGCAGCCAAGAGTTCGCGAACACCGGGGAGCTGTTTTTT CASSQEFANTGELFF
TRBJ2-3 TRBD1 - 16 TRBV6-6 TGTGCCAGCAGTTACTCAAGGACAGGGGGCGGAGATACGCAGTATTTT CASSYSRTGGGDTQYF
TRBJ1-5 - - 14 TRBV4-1 TGCGCCAGCAGCCCCCTCGGTTCGGGTCAGCCCCAGCATTTT CASSPLGSGQPQHF
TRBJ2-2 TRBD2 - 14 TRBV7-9 TGTGCCAGCAGCGGGACTATCGTCACCGGGGAGCTGTTTTTT CASSGTIVTGELFF
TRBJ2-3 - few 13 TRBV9 TGTGCCAGCAGCGTAGATCGGACTGCCCTCCAGTATTTT CASSVDRTALQYF
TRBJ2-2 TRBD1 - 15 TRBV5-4 TGTGCCAGCAGGGTGACAGGGGTAGTCACCGGGGAGCTGTTTTTT CASRVTGVVTGELFF
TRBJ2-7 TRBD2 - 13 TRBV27 TGTGCCAGCGCTCGGGGGGGGCCCTACGAGCAGTACTTC CASARGGPYEQYF
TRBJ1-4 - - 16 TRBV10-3 TGTGCCATCAGTGAGTCTCAGTACGCAACTAATGAAAAACTGTTTTTT CAISESQYATNEKLFF
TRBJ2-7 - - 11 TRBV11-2 TGTGCCAGCAGCTTTATCGGCGAGCAGTACTTC CASSFIGEQYF
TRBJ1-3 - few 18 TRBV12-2 TGTGCAAGTCGTATCTCGAAGGACAGGGTTTTCTCTGGAAACACCATATATTTT CASRISKDRVFSGNTIYF
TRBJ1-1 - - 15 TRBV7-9 TGTGCCAGCAGATCAAACAGGAATGGGGCCACTGAAGCTTTCTTT CASRSNRNGATEAFF
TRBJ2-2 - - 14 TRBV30 TGTGCCCGGGGGGCCGACTTAAACACCGGGGAGCTGTTTTTT CARGADLNTGELFF
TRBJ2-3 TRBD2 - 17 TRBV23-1 TGCGCCAGCAGTCACTCCTTAGCGGGAAATTGCACAGATACGCAGTATTTT CASSHSLAGNCTDTQYF
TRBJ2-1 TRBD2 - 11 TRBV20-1 TGCAGTGCGACGGGAGGCAATGAGCAGTTCTTC CSATGGNEQFF
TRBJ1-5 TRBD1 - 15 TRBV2 TGTGCCAGCAGATGGACAGGGGGCGGCAATCAGCCCCAGCATTTT CASRWTGGGNQPQHF
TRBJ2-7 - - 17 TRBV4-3 TGCGCCAGCAGCCAAGATATGGCGATAGCGGCCTCCTACGAGCAGTACTTC CASSQDMAIAASYEQYF
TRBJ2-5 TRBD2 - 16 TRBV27 TGTGCCAGCAGTCCGAGGGGACTAGCGGGGTTAGAGACCCAGTACTTC CASSPRGLAGLETQYF
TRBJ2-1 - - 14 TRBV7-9 TGTGCCAGCAGCAGGATACAGGGCTACAATGAGCAGTTCTTC CASSRIQGYNEQFF
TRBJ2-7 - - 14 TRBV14 TGTGCCAGCAGCCAGAGTGGGAGTGTCTACGAGCAGTACTTC CASSQSGSVYEQYF
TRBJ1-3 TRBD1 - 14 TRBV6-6 TGTGCCAGCAGTGGACAGGGGAGGGGAAACACCATATATTTT CASSGQGRGNTIYF
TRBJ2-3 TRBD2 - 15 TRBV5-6 TGTGCCAGCAGCCGGACTAGCGGGGGGGCTGATACGCAGTATTTT CASSRTSGGADTQYF
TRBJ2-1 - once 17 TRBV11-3 TGTGCCAGCAGCTTAGAAGTGGGGCAGGGGTATAACAATGAGCAGTTCTTC CASSLEVGQGYNNEQFF
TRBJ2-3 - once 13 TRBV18 TGTGCCAGCTCACGGGGGGAGGCAGATACGCAGTATTTT CASSRGEADTQYF
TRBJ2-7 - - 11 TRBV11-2 TGTGCCAGCAGCTTAATAACAGAGCAGTACTTC CASSLITEQYF
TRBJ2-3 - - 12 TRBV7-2 TGTGCCAGCAGCTTAGCCTCCAGGAAGCAGTATTTT CASSLASRKQYF
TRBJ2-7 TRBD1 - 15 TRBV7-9 TGTGCCAGCAGTAAAACAGGGGGAAGCTCCTACGAGCAGTACTTC CASSKTGGSSYEQYF
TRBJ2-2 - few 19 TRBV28 TGTGCCAGCAGTCCTCCGGTGTACGTGGTCGCGCAGGTTGGAGGGGAGCTGTTTTTT CASSPPVYVVAQVGGELFF
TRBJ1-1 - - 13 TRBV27 TGTGCCAGCAGTTTAAGATTGGCCACTGAAGCTTTCTTT CASSLRLATEAFF
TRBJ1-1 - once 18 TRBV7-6 TGTGCCAGCAGCTTAATCCCTGGCAGGAGGCCCATGAACACTGAAGCTTTCTTT CASSLIPGRRPMNTEAFF
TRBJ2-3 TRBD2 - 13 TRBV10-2 TGCGCCAGCAGAAGCGGGGCCACAGATACGCAGTATTTT CASRSGATDTQYF